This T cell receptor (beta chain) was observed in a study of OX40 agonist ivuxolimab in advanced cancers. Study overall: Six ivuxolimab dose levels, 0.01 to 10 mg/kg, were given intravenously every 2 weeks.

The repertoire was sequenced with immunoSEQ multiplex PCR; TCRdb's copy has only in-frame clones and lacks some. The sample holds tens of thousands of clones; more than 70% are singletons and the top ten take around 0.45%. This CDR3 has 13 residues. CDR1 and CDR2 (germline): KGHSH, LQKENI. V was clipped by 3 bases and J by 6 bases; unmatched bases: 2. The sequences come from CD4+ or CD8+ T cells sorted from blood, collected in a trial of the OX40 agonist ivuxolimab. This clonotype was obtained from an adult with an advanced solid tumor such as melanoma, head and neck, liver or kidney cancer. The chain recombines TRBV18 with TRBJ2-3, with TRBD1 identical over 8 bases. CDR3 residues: CASSPGQADTQYF. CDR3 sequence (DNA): TGTGCCAGCTCACCGGGACAGGCCGATACGCAGTATTTT.